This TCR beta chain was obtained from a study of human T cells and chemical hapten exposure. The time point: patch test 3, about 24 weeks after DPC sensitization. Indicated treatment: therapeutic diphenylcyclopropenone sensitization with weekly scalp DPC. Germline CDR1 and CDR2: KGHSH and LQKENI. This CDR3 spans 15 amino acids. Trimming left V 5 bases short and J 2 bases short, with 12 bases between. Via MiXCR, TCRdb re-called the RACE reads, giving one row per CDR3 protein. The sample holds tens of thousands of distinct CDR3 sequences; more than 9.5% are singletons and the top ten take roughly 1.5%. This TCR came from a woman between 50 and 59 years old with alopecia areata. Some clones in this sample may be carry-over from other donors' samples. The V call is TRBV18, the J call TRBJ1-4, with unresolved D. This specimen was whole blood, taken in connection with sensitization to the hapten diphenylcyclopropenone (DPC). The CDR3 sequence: CASSSNVGTNEKLFF. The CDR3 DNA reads TGTGCCAGCTCATCAAACGTGGGGACTAATGAAAAACTGTTTTTT.